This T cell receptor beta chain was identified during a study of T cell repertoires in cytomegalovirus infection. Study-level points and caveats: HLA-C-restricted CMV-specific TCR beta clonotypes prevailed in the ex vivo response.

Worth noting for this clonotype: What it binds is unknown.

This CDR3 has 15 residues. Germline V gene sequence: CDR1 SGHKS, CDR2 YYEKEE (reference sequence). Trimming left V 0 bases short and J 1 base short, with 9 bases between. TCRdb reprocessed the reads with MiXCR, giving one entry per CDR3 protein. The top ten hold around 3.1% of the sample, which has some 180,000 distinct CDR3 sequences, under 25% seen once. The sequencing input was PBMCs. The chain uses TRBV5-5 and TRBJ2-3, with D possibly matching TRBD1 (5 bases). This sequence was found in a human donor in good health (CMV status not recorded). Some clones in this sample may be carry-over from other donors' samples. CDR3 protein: CASSLAGWGTDTQYF. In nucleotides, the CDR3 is TGTGCCAGCAGCTTGGCAGGGTGGGGCACAGATACGCAGTATTTT.